Sequencing of this TCR beta chain was carried out in a study of CD8 T cells in Susac syndrome. Germline V CDR1 and CDR2: LGHNA, YSLEER. V lost 1 base and J lost 2, with 5 bases in between. CDR3 size: 14 residues. cDNA came from roughly 0.53 to 1 ug RNA primed by random hexamers. TCRdb itself ran the immunoSEQ multiplex PCR reads through MiXCR, one entry per CDR3 protein. The sample contains 95,000 to 150,000 distinct CDR3 sequences, around 94% of which appear only once. The rearrangement links TRBV4-3 to TRBJ2-2, with a possible D match to TRBD2 (5 bases). The specimen sequenced was CD8+ T cells from PBMCs. The origin of this receptor is a human donor with Susac syndrome. In nucleotides, the CDR3 is TGCGCCAGCAGCCAAGGGACTAACACCGGGGAGCTGTTTTTT. Amino acid sequence: CASSQGTNTGELFF.